Each of the 9 T cell receptor beta chains below was sequenced from the same sample in a study of regulatory dendritic cells for organ transplantation. Sorted T cells were CFSE-labeled and cultured 5 days with allogeneic regulatory or mature dendritic cells at 1:10. The antigens for these receptors are not known. Sequencing used immunoSEQ multiplex PCR; TCRdb keeps in-frame clones, though not all of them. This sample has 12,000 or so clones, with about 70% found just once. The material sequenced was naive CD4+ T cells from blood cultured with regulatory dendritic cells. The subset is: CD45RA+ naive T cells. The receptors shown here come from a human donor in good health.

The CDR3 protein is CAISAQQDNEQFF. CDR3 sequence (DNA): TGTGCCATCAGTGCCCAACAGGACAATGAGCAGTTCTTC. The chain combines TRBV10-3 with TRBJ2-1; possibly TRBD1 for D (5 bases). With 4 bases removed from V and 5 bases from J, the gap between germline ends came to 9 bases. The CDR3 length is 13 residues. The germline gives CDR1 ENHRY, CDR2 SYGVKD.

The chain links TRBV5-1 to TRBJ2-1; 7 bases match TRBD1. CDR3 length: 16 residues. CDR1 is SGHRS, CDR2 YFSETQ, per germline. The J segment lost 1 base and the V segment lost 3 bases, leaving 7 bases of the junction unmatched. The CDR3 protein is CASSWPRQGSYNEQFF. The CDR3, as DNA: TGCGCCAGCAGCTGGCCCCGACAGGGTTCCTACAATGAGCAGTTCTTC.

V and J are TRBV29-1 and TRBJ1-1; D remains unclear. V lost 4 bases and J 0 bases, leaving 3 bases between the germline ends. The CDR3 loop spans 11 amino acids. The germline CDR1 and CDR2 sequences are SQVTM and ANQGSEA. The CDR3 nucleotides are TGCAGCGTTGCGTTGAACACTGAAGCTTTCTTT. Residues: CSVALNTEAFF.

V gene TRBV4-1 combines with J gene TRBJ2-1; weak D call: TRBD1 (6 bases). The V gene lost 1 base and the J gene lost 6 bases, with 16 bases spanning the gap. Germline V gene data show CDR1 as MGHRA and CDR2 as YSYEKL. The CDR3 contains 16 residues. For the CDR3, the DNA is TGCGCCAGCAGCCAAGGTGGCAGGGGCAGGAGCAATGAGCAGTTCTTC. Residues: CASSQGGRGRSNEQFF.

The CDR3 DNA reads TGTGCCAGCAGCAGAACAGGGTTCGAGCAGTACTTC. It specifies CASSRTGFEQYF. V usage is TRBV2 and J usage is TRBJ2-7, with D tentatively TRBD1 (6 bases). The germline CDR1 and CDR2 sequences are SNHLY and FYNNEI. The CDR3 is 12 residues long. The V end was cut by 6 bases, the J end by 6 bases, with 12 bases between.

The chain uses TRBV5-1 and TRBJ1-6; the D gene is possibly TRBD1 (5 bases). The CDR3 is made up of 14 amino acids. The V and J ends lost 0 bases and 9 bases respectively, with 10 bases between them. Germline lookup yields CDR1 SGHRS and CDR2 YFSETQ. CDR3: CASSLGRDGSPLHF. CDR3 DNA: TGCGCCAGCAGCTTGGGCAGGGATGGTTCACCCCTCCACTTT.

This rearrangement joins TRBV7-7 to TRBJ2-5; D might be TRBD1 (5 bases). Trimming removed 0 bases from V and 2 bases from J, with 13 bases in between. CDR1 is SSHAT and CDR2 is FNYEAQ in the germline V gene (reference sequence). CDR3 length equals 16 residues. The CDR3 region is CASSLAPRVLQETQYF. CDR3 DNA: TGTGCCAGCAGCTTAGCCCCCAGGGTTCTTCAAGAGACCCAGTACTTC.

The V and J genes are TRBV5-6 and TRBJ2-7; 7 bases are a match to TRBD1. Looked up from germline, CDR1 is SGHDT and CDR2 is YYEEEE. There are 13 residues in the CDR3. V lost 4 bases and J lost 2; bases outside the gene matches: 3. Here the CDR3 DNA reads TGTGCCAGCAGCCCCGGGACAGCCTACGAGCAGTACTTC. Its protein is CASSPGTAYEQYF.

Turning to this clone: A read error may account for a junction end that differs from germline. The V gene is TRBV9, the J gene TRBJ2-5; D is unresolved. The CDR3 runs to 15 residues. CDR1 and CDR2 from the germline V gene are SGDLS and YYNGEE. The CDR3 spells CASSPVGRSQEAQYF. As DNA, the CDR3 is TGTGCCAGCAGCCCGGTCGGAAGGTCACAAGAGGCCCAGTACTTC.